This paragraph reports one T cell receptor beta chain. Its antigen is still unknown. The data derive from a study of CD8 T cells in Susac syndrome. Looking at the study overall: Blood was drawn from patients with Susac syndrome. At that point, they were therapy-naive, on corticosteroids, or on intravenous immunoglobulin alone. Study-wide results and caveats: About 5 Susac-specific public clones appeared in CD8+ TEMRA repertoires, and around 16 in total CD8+ repertoires.

Roughly 0.45 to 1 ug RNA was reverse transcribed with random hexamers. TCRdb independently ran MiXCR on the immunoSEQ multiplex PCR reads; one entry per CDR3 protein. The sample lists 95,000 to 150,000 distinct CDR3 sequences, around 94% occurring once. CDR3 length: 15 residues. V trimming: 5 bases; J trimming: 6 bases; junction bases outside the gene matches: 8. CDR1 is MDHEN and CDR2 is SYDVKM in the germline V gene. The sample consisted of CD8+ T cells from PBMCs. This clonotype was sampled from a human donor with Susac syndrome. V and J are TRBV28 and TRBJ1-5, with 9 bases identical to TRBD1. CDR3 sequence reads: CASSPQGAKGQPQHF. CDR3 DNA sequence: TGTGCCAGCAGTCCACAGGGGGCTAAGGGTCAGCCCCAGCATTTT.